The 23 T cell receptor beta chains in this list originate from one sample, sequenced in a study of blood T cell repertoires in COVID-19. The table came from immunoSEQ multiplex PCR; TCRdb's copy has only in-frame clones and leaves some out. The sample lists about 25,000 clones; roughly nine tenths were seen once. The sequencing sample was made of peripheral blood. The origin of the receptors is a human donor in a cohort sampled during active COVID-19.

This chain links TRBV6-2 or TRBV6-3 with TRBJ2-3; 8 nucleotides match TRBD2. Germline loops: CDR1 MNHEY, CDR2 SVGEGT. With V trimmed by 5 bases and J by 6 bases, 16 bases remained unmatched. The CDR3 loop spans 17 amino acids. The CDR3 DNA is TGTGCCAGCAGTCCCCCGAATAGCGGGATAGGAGGGGATACGCAGTATTTT. This codes for CASSPPNSGIGGDTQYF.

The rearrangement uses TRBV28 and TRBJ1-1, with 7 bases aligning to TRBD1. Per the germline V gene, CDR1 is MDHEN and CDR2 is SYDVKM. CDR3 length equals 15 residues. The ends lost 6 bases at V and 4 bases at J; junction bases unmatched: 11. The CDR3 spells CASRVKRGRLTEAFF. The CDR3 coding sequence is TGTGCCAGCAGGGTAAAGAGGGGGCGCCTCACTGAAGCTTTCTTT.

This chain uses TRBV28 with TRBJ2-5; the D gene is possibly TRBD2 (6 bases). The CDR3 extends over 14 amino acids. Germline CDR1 is MDHEN and CDR2 is SYDVKM. V was pared by 5 bases and J by 2 bases, with 12 bases between. CDR3 sequence reads: CASSRSGPQETQYF. CDR3 sequence (DNA): TGTGCCAGCAGTAGGAGCGGGCCACAAGAGACCCAGTACTTC.

The chain links TRBV5-6 to TRBJ2-6, with D perhaps matching TRBD1 (6 bases). The CDR3 is 18 residues long. V was clipped by 1 base and J by 2 bases, with 16 bases between them. Germline values: CDR1 SGHDT, CDR2 YYEEEE. CDR3 protein: CASSLSGQGFPGANVLTF. CDR3 in DNA: TGTGCCAGCAGCTTGTCCGGGCAGGGGTTTCCTGGGGCCAACGTCCTGACTTTC.

The J gene is TRBJ2-3, the V gene TRBV27; no definite D call. The V gene's germline CDR1 is MNHEY and CDR2 SMNVEV (reference sequence). This CDR3 comprises 14 residues. V dropped 7 bases and J dropped 4 bases, with 15 bases sitting between them. DNA for the CDR3: TGTGCCAGCACCCTAGTTAGTCCCCCAGATACGCAGTATTTT. Translating it yields CASTLVSPPDTQYF.

There are a few counts of this clone. V usage is TRBV28 and J usage is TRBJ2-1, with TRBD1 matching over 7 bases. The CDR3 is made up of 15 amino acids. The junction had 4 bases not matched to a gene; V was cut back by 4 bases and J by 1 base. Germline V gene data show CDR1 as MDHEN and CDR2 as SYDVKM. CDR3 loop: CASSSRDSSYNEQFF. CDR3 DNA sequence: TGTGCCAGCAGTTCCCGGGACAGTTCCTACAATGAGCAGTTCTTC.

The chain recombines TRBV7-2 with TRBJ2-3; 11 nucleotides align to TRBD2. This CDR3 comprises 16 residues. The V and J ends lost 1 base and 6 bases, in that order; junction bases with no gene match: 6. Germline lookup yields CDR1 SGHTA and CDR2 FQGNSA. This CDR3 reads CASSLGTSGPGDTQYF. CDR3 nucleotides: TGTGCCAGCAGCTTAGGGACTAGCGGGCCGGGTGATACGCAGTATTTT.

The CDR3 protein is CSVGGTSGSNTGELFF. The CDR3 DNA is TGCAGCGTTGGCGGGACTAGCGGATCGAACACCGGGGAGCTGTTTTTT. This sequence joins TRBV29-1 and TRBJ2-2; 11 positions match TRBD2. This CDR3 has 16 residues. The V segment lost 4 bases and the J segment 0 bases; nucleotides outside the gene matches: 4. CDR1 is SQVTM and CDR2 is ANQGSEA in the germline V gene.

The gene calls are TRBV28 and TRBJ1-2, with TRBD1 matching 9 bases. V was clipped by 10 bases and J by 2 bases; unmatched bases: 2. CDR1 and CDR2 (germline): MDHEN, SYDVKM. This CDR3 has 12 residues. CDR3 in amino acids: CATGTGNYGYTF. CDR3 sequence (DNA): TGTGCCACCGGGACAGGGAACTATGGCTACACCTTC.

The table lists this clone with a count of one. V gene TRBV6-5 combines with J gene TRBJ2-7; 8 positions agree with TRBD1. CDR1 and CDR2 (germline): MNHEY, SVGAGI. Germline trimming cut 6 bases from V and 6 bases from J; bases unmatched to any gene: 10. CDR3 length: 14 amino acids. The CDR3 DNA reads as TGTGCCAGCAGACCTCCGGACAGGGTTCGCGAGCAGTACTTC. Translating gives CASRPPDRVREQYF.

The J gene is TRBJ2-2, the V gene TRBV5-4; 13 bases are shared with TRBD2. V was clipped by 4 bases and J by 6 bases; unmatched bases: 6. The CDR3 is 16 amino acids. Germline V gene lookup returns CDR1 SGHNT and CDR2 YYREEE (reference sequence). The chain's CDR3 is CASSELAGGPSGELFF. In nucleotides, the CDR3 is TGTGCCAGCAGCGAACTAGCGGGGGGGCCTTCCGGGGAGCTGTTTTTT.

This chain connects TRBV11-2 to TRBJ2-7, with D possibly TRBD2 on 6 matching bases. Germline V CDR1 and CDR2: SGHAT, FQNNGV. There are 13 residues in the CDR3. Trimming removed 0 bases from V and 7 bases from J, with 10 bases in between. The CDR3 bases are TGTGCCAGCAGCTTAGAGTCCGGGGGAGAGCAGTACTTC. Protein: CASSLESGGEQYF.

The chain recombines TRBV7-2 with TRBJ2-7; 8 bases are a match to TRBD1. The germline V gene has CDR1 SGHTA and CDR2 FQGNSA. The length of the CDR3 is 14 residues. Trimming at V came to 5 bases and at J to 0 bases, leaving 3 bases not matched to a gene. CDR3 amino acids: CASSEDRDSYEQYF. DNA of the CDR3: TGTGCCAGCAGCGAGGACAGGGACTCCTACGAGCAGTACTTC. The entire variable domain, with the rest obtained from reference TRBV7-2 and TRBJ2-7, is as follows: GAGVSQSPSNKVTEKGKDVELRCDPISGHTALYWYRQSLGQGLEFLIYFQGNSAPDKSGLPSDRFSAERTGGSVSTLTIQRTQQEDSAVYLCASSEDRDSYEQYFGPGTRLTVT.

The rearrangement links TRBV6-4 to TRBJ2-1; D is undetermined. This CDR3 has 15 amino acids. The V end lost 4 bases, the J end lost 0 bases, and 10 bases lay between the germline ends. Germline CDR1 reads MRHNA; CDR2 reads SNTAGT. DNA of the CDR3: TGTGCCAGCAGTGTTATGAAGAGCTCCTACAATGAGCAGTTCTTC. Its protein product is CASSVMKSSYNEQFF.

The chain combines TRBV30 with TRBJ2-1, with a weak D call TRBD2 (6 bases). The CDR3 sequence is 14 residues long. Per germline, CDR1 GTSNPN and CDR2 SVGIG (reference sequence). Trimming pared 4 bases from V and 0 bases from J, leaving 10 bases between. Here the CDR3 reads CAWKGLSSYNEQFF. DNA of the CDR3: TGTGCCTGGAAGGGACTGAGCTCCTACAATGAGCAGTTCTTC.

This clone has only one observation. V is TRBV19 and J is TRBJ1-6; D perhaps matches TRBD1 (6 bases). The length of the CDR3 is 16 residues. Deletions cut 5 bases from V and 7 bases from J, with 18 bases between. Germline CDR1 is LNHDA and CDR2 is SQIVND (reference sequence). Written as DNA, the CDR3 is TGTGCCAGTAGTTCCCGGGACAAGGACGGAAATTCACCCCTCCACTTT. This gives the protein CASSSRDKDGNSPLHF.

The CDR3 loop reads CASGSSGSGTGELFF. CDR3 nucleotides: TGTGCCAGCGGTTCTAGCGGGAGTGGCACCGGGGAGCTGTTTTTT. This chain links TRBV7-3 with TRBJ2-2, with 10 bases lining up with TRBD2. Unmatched junction bases numbered 7, after V lost 8 bases and J lost 4 bases. This CDR3 spans 15 amino acids. The germline V gene encodes CDR1 SGHTA and CDR2 FQGTGA. The whole variable domain, remainder taken from reference TRBV7-3 and TRBJ2-2, is GAGVSQTPSNKVTEKGKYVELRCDPISGHTALYWYRQSLGQGPEFLIYFQGTGAADDSGLPNDRFFAVRPEGSVSTLKIQRTERGDSAVYLCASGSSGSGTGELFFGEGSRLTVL.

The chain joins TRBV10-3 to TRBJ2-7; possibly TRBD1 for D (5 bases). The CDR3 contains 13 residues. Germline-derived CDR1 and CDR2 are ENHRY and SYGVKD. V lost 3 bases and J 4 bases, leaving 10 bases between the germline ends. Here the CDR3 DNA reads TGTGCCATCAGTGACCCAGACAGTTACGAGCAGTACTTC. The encoded protein is CAISDPDSYEQYF.

This chain connects TRBV7-2 to TRBJ2-3; maybe TRBD1 (6 bases). Trimming took off 1 base at V and 7 bases at J, with 15 bases between the two ends. The CDR3 covers 15 residues. Germline-derived CDR1 and CDR2 are SGHTA and FQGNSA. CDR3 DNA sequence: TGTGCCAGCAGCTTAGAAAGACAGGCCCCCAATACGCAGTATTTT. This translates into CASSLERQAPNTQYF.

The rearrangement links TRBV6-2 or TRBV6-3 to TRBJ2-7, with TRBD2 matching 8 bases. After removal of 6 bases from V and 4 bases from J, the junction contained 5 bases not matched to a gene. This CDR3 has 13 amino acids. Germline CDR1 MNHEY, CDR2 SVGEGT. The CDR3, as DNA: TGTGCCAGCAGCCATAGCGGGGATTACGAGCAGTACTTC. The encoded protein is CASSHSGDYEQYF.

V is TRBV5-4 and J is TRBJ2-3, with 11 nucleotides matching TRBD2. V gave up 4 bases and J gave up 0 bases; unmatched junction bases: 4. CDR1 is SGHNT and CDR2 is YYREEE in the germline V gene (reference sequence). The CDR3 sequence is 16 residues long. CDR3 loop: CASSHRLAGSTDTQYF. CDR3 sequence (DNA): TGTGCCAGCAGCCACAGACTAGCGGGGAGCACAGATACGCAGTATTTT.

The chain carries TRBV5-4 and TRBJ2-7, with 9 bases aligning to TRBD1. With V trimmed by 4 bases and J by 3 bases, 5 bases remained unmatched. Germline lookup yields CDR1 SGHNT and CDR2 YYREEE (reference sequence). The CDR3 extends over 14 amino acids. The CDR3 spells CASSTRTGDYEQYF. The CDR3 region has the DNA TGTGCCAGCAGCACCAGGACAGGGGACTACGAGCAGTACTTC.

The chain combines TRBV7-2 with TRBJ2-7; possible D gene TRBD2, 7 bases. Trimming left V 5 bases short and J 0 bases short, with 14 bases between. CDR3 length equals 15 residues. Germline loops: CDR1 SGHTA, CDR2 FQGNSA. The CDR3 DNA is TGTGCCAGCAGCACCCTTGGGGGGGCCTCCTACGAGCAGTACTTC. It encodes CASSTLGGASYEQYF.